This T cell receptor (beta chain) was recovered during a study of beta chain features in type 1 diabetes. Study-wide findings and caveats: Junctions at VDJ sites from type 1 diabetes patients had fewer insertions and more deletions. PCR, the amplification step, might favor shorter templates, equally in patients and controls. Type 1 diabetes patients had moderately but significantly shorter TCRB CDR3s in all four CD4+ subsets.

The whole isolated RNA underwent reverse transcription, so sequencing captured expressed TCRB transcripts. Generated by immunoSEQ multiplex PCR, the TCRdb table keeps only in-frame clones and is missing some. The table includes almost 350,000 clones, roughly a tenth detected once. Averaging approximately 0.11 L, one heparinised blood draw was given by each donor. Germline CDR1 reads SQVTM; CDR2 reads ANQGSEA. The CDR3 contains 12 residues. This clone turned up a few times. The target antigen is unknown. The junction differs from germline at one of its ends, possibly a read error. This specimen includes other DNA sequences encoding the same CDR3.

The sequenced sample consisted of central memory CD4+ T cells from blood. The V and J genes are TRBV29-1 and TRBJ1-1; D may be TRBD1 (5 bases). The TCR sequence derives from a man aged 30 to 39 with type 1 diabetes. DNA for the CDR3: TGCAGCGTTGGGACATTGAACACTGAGGCTTTCTTT. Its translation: CSVGTLNTEAFF.